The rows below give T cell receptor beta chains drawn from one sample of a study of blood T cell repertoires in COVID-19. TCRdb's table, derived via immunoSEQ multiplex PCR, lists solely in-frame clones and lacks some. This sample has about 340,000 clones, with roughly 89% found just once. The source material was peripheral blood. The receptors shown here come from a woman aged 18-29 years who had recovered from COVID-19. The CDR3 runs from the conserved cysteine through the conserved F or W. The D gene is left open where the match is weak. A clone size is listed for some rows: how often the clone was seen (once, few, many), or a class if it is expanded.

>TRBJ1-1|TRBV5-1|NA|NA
CASSFPGRGDTEAFF
TGCGCCAGCAGCTTCCCGGGCAGGGGAGACACTGAAGCTTTCTTT
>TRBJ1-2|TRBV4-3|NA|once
CASSQDFTGWGDGYTF
TGCGCCAGCAGCCAAGATTTCACGGGATGGGGGGACGGCTACACCTTC
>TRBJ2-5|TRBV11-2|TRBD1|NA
CASKSSGTGGGETQYF
TGTGCCAGCAAATCCTCCGGGACAGGGGGCGGGGAGACCCAGTACTTC
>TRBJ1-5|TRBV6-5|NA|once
CASSYSARNQPQHF
TGTGCCAGCAGTTACTCAGCGAGGAATCAGCCCCAGCATTTT
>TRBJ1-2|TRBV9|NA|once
CASSALTGLHGYTF
TGTGCCAGCAGCGCATTAACAGGGTTACATGGCTACACCTTC
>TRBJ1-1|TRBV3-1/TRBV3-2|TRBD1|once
CASSPTRDRGRMNTEAFF
TGTGCCAGCAGCCCGACCCGGGACAGAGGACGAATGAACACTGAAGCTTTCTTT
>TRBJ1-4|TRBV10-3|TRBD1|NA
CAIGQGAGEKLFF
TGTGCCATCGGCCAGGGGGCAGGTGAAAAACTGTTTTTT
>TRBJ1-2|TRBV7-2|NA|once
CASSSMARSGDGYTF
TGTGCCAGCAGCTCGATGGCGCGCTCGGGAGATGGCTACACCTTC
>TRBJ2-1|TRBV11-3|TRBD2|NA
CASSLYGLAGYNEQFF
TGTGCCAGCAGCTTATACGGACTAGCGGGGTACAATGAGCAGTTCTTC
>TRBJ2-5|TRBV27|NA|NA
CAIAGTQYF
TGTGCCATCGCGGGGACCCAGTACTTC
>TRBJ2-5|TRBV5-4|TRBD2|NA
CASSLYAGGLETQYF
TGTGCCAGCAGCTTGTATGCGGGAGGGTTGGAGACCCAGTACTTC
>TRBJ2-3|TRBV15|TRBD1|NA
CATSRPRDRGSTDTQYF
TGTGCCACCAGCAGACCCCGGGACAGGGGTAGCACAGATACGCAGTATTTT
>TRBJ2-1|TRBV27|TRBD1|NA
CASGTGTAFGSYNEQFF
TGTGCCAGCGGAACCGGGACAGCGTTTGGCTCCTACAATGAGCAGTTCTTC
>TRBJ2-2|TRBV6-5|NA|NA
CASSRTLTGELFF
TGTGCCAGCAGTCGGACACTAACCGGGGAGCTGTTTTTT
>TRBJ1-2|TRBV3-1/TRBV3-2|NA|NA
CASSQGTGSLSYGYTF
TGTGCCAGCAGCCAGGGCACAGGGTCTCTGAGCTATGGCTACACCTTC
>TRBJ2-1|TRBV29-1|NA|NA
CSVEEARGGTAREQFF
TGCAGCGTTGAAGAGGCCCGAGGCGGGACGGCCCGTGAGCAGTTCTTC